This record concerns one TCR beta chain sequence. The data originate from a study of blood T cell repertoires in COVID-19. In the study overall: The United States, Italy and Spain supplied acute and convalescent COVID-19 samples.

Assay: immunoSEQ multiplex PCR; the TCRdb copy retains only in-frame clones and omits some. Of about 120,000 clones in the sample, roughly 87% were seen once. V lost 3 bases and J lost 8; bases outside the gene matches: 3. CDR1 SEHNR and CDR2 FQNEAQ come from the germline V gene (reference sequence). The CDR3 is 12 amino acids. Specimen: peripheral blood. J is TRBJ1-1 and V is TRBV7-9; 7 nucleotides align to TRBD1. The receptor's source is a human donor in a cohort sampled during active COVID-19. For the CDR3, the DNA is TGTGCCAGCAGCTTGACAGGGATCGAAGCTTTCTTT. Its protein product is CASSLTGIEAFF.